The entry below gives a single T cell receptor (beta chain) sequence along with its context. No cognate antigen has been identified for it. The input lacks base qualities; no much larger clone sits a single base away. What the time point label conveys for this sample: newly diagnosed GD, antithyroid drugs for less than 3 months. For both TCR sequencing and RNA sequencing, RNA was extracted from PBMCs using TRIzol. The diagnosis of Graves' disease followed American Thyroid Association guidelines. The patients came from an endocrinology department in Xi'an, China. Each patient gave approximately 10 milliliters of peripheral blood, collected in an EDTA anticoagulant tube. PBMCs were isolated by Ficoll Paque Plus density gradient separation without further T cell sorting. An Agilent 2100 Bioanalyzer and agarose gel were used to check RNA quality, and a NanoDrop 2000 was used to measure RNA concentration.

This specimen belongs to a study of regulatory T cells in long-lasting Graves disease (dated by TCRdb to the early 2020s). With regard to the full study: Antithyroid drugs had been taken for less than 3 months by newly diagnosed Graves' disease patients. Peripheral blood TCR sequencing and RNA sequencing compared persistent Graves' disease patients with newly diagnosed Graves' disease patients. The study took place in China and was registered as a clinical trial. TCR sequencing covered some 13 persistent and approximately 20 newly diagnosed Graves' disease patients, about 35 samples in total. The research as a whole found: Sequencing and analysis were limited to the TCR beta chain. The small sample size was acknowledged by the authors as a limitation that may reduce accuracy. More public clonotypes were shared among persistent patients (more than 2,500) than among newly diagnosed patients (under 1,000). The study examined only peripheral blood because the primary lesion, thyroid tissue, could not be accessed. Persistent disease showed preferential use of TRBV28, TRBJ1-2 and TRBJ2-5, whereas newly diagnosed disease favored TRBV20-1 and TRBJ2-1. Compared with newly diagnosed patients, patients with persistent Graves' disease had lower TCR Shannon entropy and fewer highly expanded clones, which suggests clonal expansion.

The CDR3 measures 15 amino acids from cysteine to phenylalanine. Just CDR3 DNA is preserved here, 45 bases in frame from base 1. V and J lose 0 bases and 6 bases, and a span of 11 bases separates them. From a lookup of the germline V gene (reference sequence), CDR1 and CDR2 are MNHEY and SMNVEV. The protocol used for the library was multiplex PCR. Sequenced using an Illumina HiSeq 4000. TCR beta libraries were built with iRepertoire HTBI primers and Arm-PCR amplification of CDR3 regions. Before sequencing, the PCR products went through gel purification. On the authors' methods: Gene usage analysis of CDR3 amino acid clonotypes relied on the 60 or so TRBV and 14 TRBJ segments identified across samples. Filtered high-quality paired reads were merged into contigs using COPE and FqMerger. BLAST was used to align contigs to the IMGT TRBV, TRBD and TRBJ reference genes, and CDR3 was defined following IMGT. Highly expanded clones were defined as clonotypes with a frequency above 0.1%. Shannon entropy served as the measure of repertoire diversity, while the Gini coefficient captured V-J evenness. Clonotypes shared by more than one individual were considered public. TCRdb redid the processing of the public reads, applying fastp at Q25 and MiXCR, and retained in-frame beta chains. Entries are consolidated by CDR3 protein sequence, retaining the most common genes and DNA. TCRdb's processing, not the authors', yielded these V and J calls. The sample table records approximately 400,000 distinct CDR3 sequences; 12% of these occur just once. The top ten clones comprise under 20% of the sample.

These data are also associated with another study on T cells in Graves' hyperthyroidism and ophthalmopathy. The second paper states: Stable Graves' hyperthyroidism was defined as no progression to ophthalmopathy during 18 months of follow-up. Hyperthyroidism patients were newly diagnosed, had a disease duration of under 2 months, and were aged 18 to 65 years. Any patient with an uncontrolled infection, another autoimmune disease, pregnancy or lactation was excluded. Diagnoses were based on clinical symptoms, serum thyroxine and TRAb, thyroid ultrasound and orbital computed tomography. For the first round of RT-PCR on the TCR CDR3, the HTBI primer set was used together with the Qiagen OneStep RT-PCR kit. Most expanded thyroid clonotypes (frequency above 0.001) were also detected in blood, suggesting blood repertoires may reflect thyroid immune responses. In cross-validation, a model built on a 13 V-J signature told ophthalmopathy apart from stable hyperthyroidism with approximately 90% sensitivity and roughly 81% specificity, and in testing the same model reached 80%/75%. During validation, the model predicted progression to ophthalmopathy a median of roughly six months ahead of onset, with roughly 65% sensitivity and 72% to 85% specificity. To identify distinguishing TCR V-J signatures, a discovery cohort of 100 or so patients was used, comprising under 45 with Graves' ophthalmopathy and approximately 57 with stable Graves' hyperthyroidism. Prospective prediction of ophthalmopathy was tested in an independent validation cohort consisting of fewer than 20 hyperthyroidism patients and 17 patients who later progressed to ophthalmopathy. The 95 to 100 discovery patients were randomly divided into training and test sets at a 7:3 ratio. In addition, the study compared T-cell repertoires in thyroid tissue and in blood from 6 or 7 Graves' hyperthyroidism patients. After blood sampling, hyperthyroidism patients were treated with methimazole at a starting dose of 30 mg daily, and ophthalmopathy patients were treated with high-dose intravenous methylprednisolone. A second multiplex PCR round built the libraries, followed by size selection and purification. Libraries were sequenced paired-end with 100 bp reads on an Illumina HiSeq2000. SOAPnuke was used to process the raw data, removing reads that contained adapters or uncalled bases, had a mean Phred below 15, or lacked an exact match to the constant primer or identifier. COPE v1.2.5 was used to merge high-quality paired reads, and clonotypes were defined as unique nucleotide sequences. MiTCR v1.1 was used to align clonotypes to the IMGT TRBV, TRBD and TRBJ reference segments. Only V-J combinations with frequency above 0.0001, covering roughly 99% of repertoires, were analysed. A TCS score was defined as the ratio between F50 (clonal expansion) and ExV (chaos), using BLOSUM62-based TCRdist between CDR3 peptides within each V-J. Welch's t-statistics and random forest reduced fewer than 550 V-J features to 10 to 15, which were used in a naive Bayes classifier (R e1071). No statistical method was used to fix the sample size in advance, and group allocation was not hidden from the investigators. The paper reports TCR Vbeta CDR3 sequencing of over 130 peripheral blood samples: 43 ophthalmopathy, some 80 hyperthyroidism and around 17 progressor patients.

The material sequenced was peripheral blood mononuclear cells (PBMCs), taken at new diagnosis, from a patient treated with antithyroid drugs. Here the chain combines TRBV27 and TRBJ2-2; the D gene is perhaps TRBD2, on 6 matching bases. This clonotype originated in a woman between 18 and 29 years old with Graves disease. Donor details come from another sample of the same person, matched by shared clones. Here the CDR3 is given as CASSLSRGGAGELFF. The nucleotide sequence is given as TGTGCCAGCAGTTTATCGAGGGGAGGCGCCGGGGAGCTGTTTTTT.